Listed below are T cell receptor beta chains from one sample, sequenced in a study of shared clonotypes between healthy human individuals. Libraries were prepared by immunoSEQ multiplex PCR; TCRdb keeps only in-frame clonotypes and omits some of them. The data hold fewer than 200,000 clones, with 60% to 75% observed a single time. Specimen: memory CD4+ T cells sorted from blood. These receptors were obtained from a man in his thirties or forties in good health. Both conserved end residues are part of each CDR3. The order of the fields is clone size, V gene, D gene, J gene, CDR3 DNA, CDR3 protein. The D gene is left open where the match is weak. Clone size appears in some rows only: once, few, many, or a class for an expanded clone.

>many|TRBV5-1|-|TRBJ1-2
TGCGCCAGCAGCTTGGCATCAGAGACTTATGGCTACACCTTC
CASSLASETYGYTF
>-|TRBV9|-|TRBJ1-1
TGTGCCAGCAGCGTAGGTGGGGAGATATTCGACGCTGAAGCTTTCTTT
CASSVGGEIFDAEAFF
>-|TRBV5-5|-|TRBJ2-1
TGTGCCAGCAGCCCTAGGAGGGCAGAGTATGAGCAGTTCTTC
CASSPRRAEYEQFF
>once|TRBV19|-|TRBJ1-1
TGCGCCAGTCGGTCCCCCAAACAGGAGGATGAAGCTTTCTTT
CASRSPKQEDEAFF
>-|TRBV6-1|-|TRBJ2-3
TGTGCCAGCAGACAGGGGACTAGGGCGTATTTT
CASRQGTRAYF
>-|TRBV5-5|-|TRBJ2-5
TGTGCCAGCAGCTTGGCTGGCTTACAAGAGACCCAGTACTTC
CASSLAGLQETQYF
>-|TRBV14|-|TRBJ2-1
TGTGCCAGCAGCCAATCTAGCGCTGACAATGAGCAGTTCTTC
CASSQSSADNEQFF
>-|TRBV11-2|-|TRBJ2-2
TGTGCCAGCAGCTTTTTTGGGAGTAGGGACGGGGAGCTGTTTTTT
CASSFFGSRDGELFF
>-|TRBV5-5|-|TRBJ2-2
TGTGCCAGCAGCCCTTTCGGGATTAACGGGGAGCTGTTTTTT
CASSPFGINGELFF
>once|TRBV28|TRBD2|TRBJ2-5
TGTGCCAGCAGTAGCCTAGCGGAGGTCCAAGAGACCCAGTACTTC
CASSSLAEVQETQYF
>-|TRBV29-1|-|TRBJ2-5
TGCAGCGCAGAGGGGGGGAGGGCCGGAGAGACCCAGTACTTC
CSAEGGRAGETQYF
>many|TRBV13|-|TRBJ2-7
TGTGCCAGCAGCTACAACTCCTACGAGCAGTACTTC
CASSYNSYEQYF
>-|TRBV23-1|-|TRBJ1-1
TGCGCCAGCAGTCAATCGTTTGCCGAGGGCACTGAAGCTTTCTTT
CASSQSFAEGTEAFF
>-|TRBV7-7|-|TRBJ2-5
TGTGCCAGCAGCTTAAGGCGAGGGGGAGAGACCCAGTACTTC
CASSLRRGGETQYF
>-|TRBV20-1|-|TRBJ2-7
TGCAGTGCTAGCCTTTACGAGCAGTACTTC
CSASLYEQYF
>few|TRBV9|-|TRBJ2-7
TGTGCCAGCAGCGTAGCCCCCGAGGACGAGCAGTACTTC
CASSVAPEDEQYF
>-|TRBV7-8|-|TRBJ2-1
TGTGCCAGCAGCTTAGTGGGGGGCATAAACAATGAGCAGTTCTTC
CASSLVGGINNEQFF
>-|TRBV30|-|TRBJ2-6
TGTGCCTGGAGTAAAGGGGGCTCTGGGGCCAACGTCCTGACTTTC
CAWSKGGSGANVLTF
>few|TRBV6-1|-|TRBJ1-1
TGTGCCAGCAGTGAAATAGCAGGGTCTTTCGCTGAAGCTTTCTTT
CASSEIAGSFAEAFF
>-|TRBV6-1|TRBD2|TRBJ2-5
TGTGCCAGCAGTGGACGTTTTGGGACTAGCGGCTTCCAAGAGACCCAGTACTTC
CASSGRFGTSGFQETQYF
>-|TRBV18|-|TRBJ2-7
TGTGCCAGCTCACCTTGGACTAATACGCCCTACGAGCAGTACTTC
CASSPWTNTPYEQYF
>-|TRBV5-1|TRBD1|TRBJ1-1
TGCGCCAGCAGCCGTCGGACAGGAAACACTGAAGCTTTCTTT
CASSRRTGNTEAFF
>-|TRBV7-9|TRBD1|TRBJ1-1
TGTGCCAGCAGCGGCTGGGACAGCATGAACACTGAAGCTTTCTTT
CASSGWDSMNTEAFF
>many|TRBV6-1|-|TRBJ1-2
TGTGCCAGCAGTGAAGTGGCGGGAGGAGGCTACACCTTC
CASSEVAGGGYTF
>-|TRBV7-2|-|TRBJ2-6
TGTGCCAGCAGCGCCCCTGGGGCCAACGTCCTGACTTTC
CASSAPGANVLTF
>-|TRBV7-2|TRBD2|TRBJ2-1
TGTGCCAGCAGACCTGATTCGGGGGGCTCCTACAATGAGCAGTTCTTC
CASRPDSGGSYNEQFF
>-|TRBV28|-|TRBJ2-7
TGTGCCAGCAGTTTCTCCGGGACGGCCCCCTACGAGCAGTACTTC
CASSFSGTAPYEQYF
>once|TRBV2|-|TRBJ2-6
TGTGCCAGCAAGGACAGAAACTCTGGGGCCAACGTCCTGATTTTC
CASKDRNSGANVLIF
>-|TRBV19|TRBD1|TRBJ2-7
TGTGCCAGTAGTATACGTGACGGGACAGGATACGAGCAGTACTTC
CASSIRDGTGYEQYF
>-|TRBV28|TRBD2|TRBJ2-1
TGTGCCAGCAATCCCGCCGGGACTAGCGGGTACAATGAGCAGTTCTTC
CASNPAGTSGYNEQFF
>-|TRBV6-5|TRBD2|TRBJ2-1
TGTGCCAGCAGTTACTCGGGTAGCGGGATGGGTAATGAGCAGTTCTTC
CASSYSGSGMGNEQFF
>few|TRBV10-2|-|TRBJ2-2
TGCGCCAGCAGTTCACTAGGATACGGGGAGCTGTTTTTT
CASSSLGYGELFF
>-|TRBV25-1|-|TRBJ2-3
TGTGCCAGCACCAGGGGGACTAGTAGAGATACGCAGTATTTT
CASTRGTSRDTQYF
>-|TRBV6-1|-|TRBJ1-1
TGTACCAGCAGTTCACGATGGGGGAACACTGAAGCTTTCTTT
CTSSSRWGNTEAFF
>once|TRBV7-8|TRBD1|TRBJ1-1
TGTGCCAGCAGCTCTCAGCCAGGGGGCTCTGAAGCTTTCTTT
CASSSQPGGSEAFF
>few|TRBV28|-|TRBJ1-2
TGTGCCAGCAGTCCCACCCATAACTATGGCTACACCTTC
CASSPTHNYGYTF
>-|TRBV6-5|TRBD2|TRBJ2-7
TGTGCCAGCAGTTCGAGCGGGAGAGTCATAGGGCAGTACTTC
CASSSSGRVIGQYF
>few|TRBV19|-|TRBJ2-1
TGTGCCAGTAGTCCCCAGACCCGTGGTCTCACTGAGCAGTTCTTC
CASSPQTRGLTEQFF
>-|TRBV27|TRBD2|TRBJ2-1
TGTGCCAGCAGTCCCCTAGCGGGAGGGCCTCGGAATGAGCAGTTCTTC
CASSPLAGGPRNEQFF
>-|TRBV7-3|-|TRBJ2-7
TGTGCCAGCGGACCGCGAGGGGGCTACGAGCAGTACTTC
CASGPRGGYEQYF
>-|TRBV29-1|-|TRBJ2-7
TGCAGCGTTGGTCTGGACACCTACGAGCAGTACTTC
CSVGLDTYEQYF
>-|TRBV6-1|TRBD2|TRBJ2-7
TGTGCCAGCAGTGGAACAGCGGGAGGGCCGTACGAGCAGTACTTC
CASSGTAGGPYEQYF
>-|TRBV18|-|TRBJ1-1
TGTGCCAGCTCACCGGGGGCAGGCATTATGAACACTGAAGCTTTCTTT
CASSPGAGIMNTEAFF
>many|TRBV19|TRBD2|TRBJ2-1
TGTGCCAGTAGCCCGGGAGGGGCCTACAATGAGCAGTTCTTC
CASSPGGAYNEQFF
>-|TRBV2|TRBD1|TRBJ2-7
TGTGCCAGCAGGCCCGGGACAGGCCGCTACGAGCAGTACTTC
CASRPGTGRYEQYF
>many|TRBV28|-|TRBJ2-7
TGTGCCAGCAATTTGTATGGGAACGAGCAGTACTTC
CASNLYGNEQYF